This T cell receptor (beta chain) was recorded in a study of metastatic and nonmetastatic thyroid tumors. In the study overall: Malignant and benign thyroid patients had repertoires compared in peripheral blood and tumor or nodule tissue. Study outcomes and limitations: Compared with benign nodules, malignant thyroid tumors were reported to have significantly higher TCR beta diversity in both blood and tumor.

Source study methods: Differences in CDR3 between clinicopathological groups were drawn on to build a classifier intended to discriminate distant-metastatic papillary thyroid cancer patients. TCRdb re-analyzed the PCR reads through MiXCR. The V and J calls were not made by the authors but by TCRdb's processing. The sample lists about 53,000 clones; approximately 20% were seen once. Trimming cost V 4 bases and J 1 base, with 8 bases left between them. There are 13 residues in the CDR3. From germline, CDR1 is MDHEN and CDR2 SYDVKM. Not a single patient had been given any form of treatment at any point before undergoing thyroid surgery. This clone was counted many times. Its cognate antigen is unknown.

The clonotype comes from a female donor with papillary thyroid cancer or a benign thyroid nodule (not recorded which). Some clones in this sample may be carry-over from other donors' samples. The rearrangement links TRBV28 to TRBJ2-7; D gene ambiguous. The material sequenced was blood. CDR3 in amino acids: CASSSTLSYEQYF. In nucleotides, the CDR3 is TGTGCCAGCAGTTCGACACTTTCCTACGAGCAGTACTTC.